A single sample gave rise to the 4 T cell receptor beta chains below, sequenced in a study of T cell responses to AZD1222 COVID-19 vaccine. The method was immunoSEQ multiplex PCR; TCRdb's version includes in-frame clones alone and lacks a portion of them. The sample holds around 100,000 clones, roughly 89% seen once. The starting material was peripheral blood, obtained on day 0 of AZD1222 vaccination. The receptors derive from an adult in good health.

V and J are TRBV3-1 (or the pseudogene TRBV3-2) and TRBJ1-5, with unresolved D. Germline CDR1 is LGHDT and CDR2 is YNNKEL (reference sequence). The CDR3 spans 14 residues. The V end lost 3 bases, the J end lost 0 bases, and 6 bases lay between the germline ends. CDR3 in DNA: TGTGCCAGCAGCCAGTGGCATAGCAATCAGCCCCAGCATTTT. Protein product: CASSQWHSNQPQHF.

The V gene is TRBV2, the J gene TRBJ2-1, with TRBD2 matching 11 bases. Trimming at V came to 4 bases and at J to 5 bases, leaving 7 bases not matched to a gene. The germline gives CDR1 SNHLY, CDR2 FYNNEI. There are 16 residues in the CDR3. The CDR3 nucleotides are TGTGCCAGCAGTGCGTATAGCGGGGGGGCGGACAATGAGCAGTTCTTC. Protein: CASSAYSGGADNEQFF.

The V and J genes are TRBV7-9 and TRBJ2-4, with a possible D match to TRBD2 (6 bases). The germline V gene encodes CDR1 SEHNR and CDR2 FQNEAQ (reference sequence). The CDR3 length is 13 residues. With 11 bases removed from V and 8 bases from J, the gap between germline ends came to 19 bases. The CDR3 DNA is TGTGCCCCGGGAGAGCCTTTGGGGGACATTCAGTACTTC. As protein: CAPGEPLGDIQYF.

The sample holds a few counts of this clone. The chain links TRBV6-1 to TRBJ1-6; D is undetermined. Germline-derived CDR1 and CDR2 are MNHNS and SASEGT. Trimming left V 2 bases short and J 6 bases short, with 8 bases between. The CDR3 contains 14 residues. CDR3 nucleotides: TGTGCCAGCAGTGAATCCCGGCCTAATTCACCCCTCCACTTT. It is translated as CASSESRPNSPLHF.